A single sample is the source of the 18 T cell receptor beta chains below, sequenced in a study of Ad26.COV2.S vaccination and SARS-CoV-2 variants. The repertoire was sequenced with immunoSEQ multiplex PCR; TCRdb's copy has only in-frame clones and lacks some. The sample records some 330,000 clones, around 90% being singletons. The treatment: around 19 received Ad26.COV2.S at low or high dose, single or two shots; 5 received placebo; per-sample allocation not given. The study sampled participants on day 63 after the first vaccine or placebo injection. This sample comprised peripheral blood, obtained in a trial of Ad26.COV2.S vaccine versus placebo. The receptor source for this set is a person aged 18 to 59 who received the Ad26.COV2.S COVID-19 vaccine or a placebo.

A single count supports this clone. V and J are TRBV21-1 and TRBJ1-3. TRBV21-1 is listed as a pseudogene. The CDR3 has 15 amino acids. The CDR3 bases are TGTGCCAGCAGCAAGACCTTTGAGCCGGGAAACACCATATATTTT. It specifies CASSKTFEPGNTIYF.

CDR3 coding DNA: TGTGCCAGCAGCTTTAGCGGGAGGAAAGAGACCCAGTACTTC. Residues: CASSFSGRKETQYF. The chain uses TRBV7-2 and TRBJ2-5, with 10 bases aligning to TRBD2. CDR1 SGHTA and CDR2 FQGNSA come from the germline V gene. With V trimmed by 3 bases and J by 3 bases, 1 base remained unmatched. The length of the CDR3 is 14 residues.

The chain uses TRBV19 and TRBJ1-5; 8 nucleotides line up with TRBD1. The CDR3 is 16 residues long. Trimming removed 7 bases from V and 1 base from J; junction bases left unmatched: 9. From germline, CDR1 is LNHDA and CDR2 SQIVND (reference sequence). CDR3 loop: CASTLTRGLSNQPQHF. The DNA of the CDR3 is TGTGCCAGTACTCTGACCAGGGGGCTGAGCAATCAGCCCCAGCATTTT.

The chain links TRBV18 to TRBJ2-5, with D tentatively TRBD1 or TRBD2 (5 bases each). V was pared by 3 bases and J by 1 base, with 12 bases between. In germline, CDR1 is KGHSH, CDR2 LQKENI. The CDR3 spans 15 residues. The CDR3 sequence: CASSPSRGAQETQYF. In DNA form, the CDR3 reads TGTGCCAGCTCACCCTCGAGAGGGGCCCAAGAGACCCAGTACTTC.

The rearrangement joins TRBV7-9 to TRBJ2-2; possibly TRBD1 for D (5 bases). The CDR3 loop spans 19 amino acids. The germline V and J ends were trimmed by 2 bases and 5 bases, with 24 bases remaining between them. The germline CDR1 and CDR2 sequences are SEHNR and FQNEAQ (reference sequence). The CDR3 DNA reads as TGTGCCAGCAGCTTAACGGTGGGGCCTATTCTTATCCTTACCGGGGAGCTGTTTTTT. Its protein is CASSLTVGPILILTGELFF.

The chain combines TRBV28 with TRBJ1-1; a weak D match, TRBD1 (5 bases). The CDR3 totals 14 residues. V gave up 8 bases and J gave up 0 bases, with 13 bases separating them. From germline, CDR1 is MDHEN and CDR2 SYDVKM. The CDR3 DNA reads TGTGCCAGCGAACAGGCGCACCTGAACACTGAAGCTTTCTTT. It specifies CASEQAHLNTEAFF.

The V gene is TRBV5-4, the J gene TRBJ2-7; TRBD1 aligns across 7 bases. The length of the CDR3 is 13 residues. The germline V gene has CDR1 SGHNT and CDR2 YYREEE (reference sequence). Losses at the gene ends were 7 bases for V and 6 bases for J; bases not matched to a gene: 10. The CDR3 region has the DNA TGTGCCAGCGCGTCCCTAGGGGGCTCCGAGCAGTACGTC. Translating gives CASASLGGSEQYV.

The chain has TRBV19 and TRBJ1-4; D is possibly TRBD1 (6 bases). The germline V gene has CDR1 LNHDA and CDR2 SQIVND (reference sequence). The CDR3 totals 14 residues. V lost 4 bases, J lost 2 bases, and 8 bases lay in between. The CDR3 region is CASSSGQTNEKLFF. The CDR3 nucleotides are TGTGCCAGTAGTAGCGGACAGACTAATGAAAAACTGTTTTTT.

The chain joins TRBV3-1 (or the pseudogene TRBV3-2) to TRBJ2-3; 11 positions match TRBD2. CDR3 size: 18 residues. The germline V gene encodes CDR1 LGHDT and CDR2 YNNKEL (reference sequence). The V segment lost 1 base and the J segment 0 bases; nucleotides outside the gene matches: 6. For the CDR3, the DNA is TGTGCCAGCAGCCAAGTTTCCGGGACTAGCGGTAGCACAGATACGCAGTATTTT. This codes for CASSQVSGTSGSTDTQYF.

The chain carries TRBV12-3 or TRBV12-4 and TRBJ2-1; the D gene could be TRBD1 or TRBD2 (5 bases each). The V and J ends lost 3 bases and 9 bases respectively, with 12 bases between them. The CDR3 contains 13 residues. The CDR3 DNA reads as TGTGCCAGCAGTTTTTCCCCGGGGACTGAGCAGTTCTTC. Encoded protein: CASSFSPGTEQFF.

The gene calls are TRBV7-9 and TRBJ2-2; possible D gene TRBD2, 5 bases. The ends were cut back, 5 bases at V and 3 bases at J, with 16 bases in the middle. The CDR3 covers 16 residues. Germline CDR1 SEHNR, CDR2 FQNEAQ (reference sequence). The CDR3 spells CASSAGLRGYTGELFF. The CDR3 coding sequence is TGTGCCAGCAGCGCCGGGCTACGGGGTTACACCGGGGAGCTGTTTTTT.

J is TRBJ1-2 and V is TRBV19; 7 bases fit TRBD1. CDR1 LNHDA and CDR2 SQIVND come from the germline V gene (reference sequence). This CDR3 region has 12 residues. J lost 5 bases, V lost 3 bases, and 0 bases had no gene match. In DNA form, the CDR3 reads TGTGCCAGTAGTATGGGACAGTATGGCTACACCTTC. It codes for CASSMGQYGYTF.

The chain combines TRBV6-5 with TRBJ1-2, with TRBD1 matching over 8 bases. V trimming: 4 bases; J trimming: 8 bases; junction bases outside the gene matches: 9. Germline V gene sequence: CDR1 MNHEY, CDR2 SVGAGI. This CDR3 is 14 amino acids long. This chain's CDR3 is CASSSQGGAGGYTF. In nucleotides, the CDR3 is TGTGCCAGCAGTTCACAGGGGGGCGCAGGGGGCTACACCTTC.

The rearrangement links TRBV3-1 (or the pseudogene TRBV3-2) to TRBJ2-3; D is uncertain. Trimming pared 5 bases from V and 4 bases from J, leaving 10 bases between. Germline CDR1 and CDR2: LGHDT and YNNKEL (reference sequence). There are 13 residues in the CDR3. The DNA for the CDR3 is TGTGCCAGCAGCAAAGGTGCCCCAGATACGCAGTATTTT. It specifies CASSKGAPDTQYF.

This clone has a single count. V is TRBV6-5 and J is TRBJ1-1, with D maybe TRBD1 (6 bases). Trimming removed 3 bases at V and 8 bases at J, with 16 bases between. The CDR3 length is 14 residues. Germline V gene data show CDR1 as MNHEY and CDR2 as SVGAGI. The CDR3 here is CASSYRGGREEAFF. CDR3 sequence (DNA): TGTGCCAGCAGTTATAGGGGGGGCCGGGAGGAAGCTTTCTTT.

This chain connects TRBV9 to TRBJ1-5; 9 nucleotides match TRBD1. Germline V gene lookup returns CDR1 SGDLS and CDR2 YYNGEE. With V trimmed by 5 bases and J by 4 bases, 13 bases remained unmatched. This CDR3 has 17 residues. The CDR3 is CASSGDRVFSANQPQHF. The CDR3 DNA reads as TGTGCCAGCAGTGGGGACAGGGTTTTTTCTGCAAATCAGCCCCAGCATTTT. The full variable domain, its missing parts supplied by reference TRBV9 and TRBJ1-5, is DSGVTQTPKHLITATGQRVTLRCSPRSGDLSVYWYQQSLDQGLQFLIQYYNGEERAKGNILERFSAQQFPDLHSELNLSSLELGDSALYFCASSGDRVFSANQPQHFGDGTRLSIL.

V gene TRBV5-6 combines with J gene TRBJ1-1, with D maybe TRBD1 (5 bases). Deletions cut 1 base from V and 2 bases from J, with 12 bases between. The CDR3 spans 15 residues. The germline CDR1 and CDR2 sequences are SGHDT and YYEEEE. In DNA, the CDR3 is TGTGCCAGCAGCTTGTGGGGCAGTCCTAACACTGAAGCTTTCTTT. Translated, it gives CASSLWGSPNTEAFF.

The V call is TRBV20-1, the J call TRBJ2-5; 10 positions match TRBD2. The CDR3 is made up of 18 amino acids. The germline V gene encodes CDR1 DFQATT and CDR2 SNEGSKA (reference sequence). The J segment lost 2 bases and the V segment lost 3 bases, leaving 15 bases of the junction unmatched. The CDR3 loop reads CSASREERGGPYQETQYF. In DNA, the CDR3 is TGCAGTGCTAGTAGGGAGGAGCGGGGGGGACCTTATCAAGAGACCCAGTACTTC.